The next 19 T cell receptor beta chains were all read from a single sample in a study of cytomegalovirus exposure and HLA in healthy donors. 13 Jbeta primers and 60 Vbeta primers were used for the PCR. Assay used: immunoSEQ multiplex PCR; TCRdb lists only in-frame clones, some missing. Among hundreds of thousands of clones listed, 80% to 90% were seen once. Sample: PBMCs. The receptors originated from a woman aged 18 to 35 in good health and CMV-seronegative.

CDR3 DNA: TGTGCCAGCAGTCGTAGCGGGGGGGACCACGAGCAGTACTTC. It codes for CASSRSGGDHEQYF. The chain employs TRBV6-5 and TRBJ2-7; 11 bases match TRBD2. From germline, CDR1 is MNHEY and CDR2 SVGAGI. The CDR3 length is 14 residues. V lost 5 bases and J lost 5; bases outside the gene matches: 5.

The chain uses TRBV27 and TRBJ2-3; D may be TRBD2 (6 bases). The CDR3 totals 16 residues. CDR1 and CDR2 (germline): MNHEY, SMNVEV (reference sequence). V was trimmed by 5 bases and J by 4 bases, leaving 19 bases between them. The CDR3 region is CASSPIRGSSADTQYF. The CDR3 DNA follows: TGTGCCAGCAGTCCGATTCGGGGGTCGAGCGCAGATACGCAGTATTTT.

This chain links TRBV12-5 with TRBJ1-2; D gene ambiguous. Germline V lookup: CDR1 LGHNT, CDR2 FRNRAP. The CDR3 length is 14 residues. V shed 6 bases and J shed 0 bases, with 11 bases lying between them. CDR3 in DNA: TGTGCTAGTGGGATAGAGGGTTCTAACTATGGCTACACCTTC. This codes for CASGIEGSNYGYTF. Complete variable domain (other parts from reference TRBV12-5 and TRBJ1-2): DARVTQTPRHKVTEMGQEVTMRCQPILGHNTVFWYRQTMMQGLELLAYFRNRAPLDDSGMPKDRFSAEMPDATLATLKIQPSEPRDSAVYFCASGIEGSNYGYTFGSGTRLTVV.

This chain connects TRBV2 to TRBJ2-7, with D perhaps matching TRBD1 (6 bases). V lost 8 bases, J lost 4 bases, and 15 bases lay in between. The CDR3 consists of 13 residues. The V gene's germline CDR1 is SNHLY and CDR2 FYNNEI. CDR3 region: CASQGLGAYEQYF. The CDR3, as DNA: TGTGCCAGCCAGGGGTTAGGGGCATACGAGCAGTACTTC.

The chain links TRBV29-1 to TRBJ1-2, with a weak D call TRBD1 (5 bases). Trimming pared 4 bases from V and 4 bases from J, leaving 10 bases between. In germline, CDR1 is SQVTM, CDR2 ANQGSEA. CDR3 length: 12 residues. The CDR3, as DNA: TGCAGCGTTGTTGGCGGGGCCTATGGCTACACCTTC. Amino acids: CSVVGGAYGYTF.

The CDR3: CASSPGQGQVYGYTF. CDR3 DNA: TGTGCCAGCAGTCCGGGACAGGGGCAAGTCTATGGCTACACCTTC. This sequence joins TRBV6-4 and TRBJ1-2; 10 nucleotides agree with TRBD1. This CDR3 is built from 15 residues. Germline V CDR1 and CDR2: MRHNA, SNTAGT. J lost 4 bases, V lost 5 bases, and 7 bases had no gene match.

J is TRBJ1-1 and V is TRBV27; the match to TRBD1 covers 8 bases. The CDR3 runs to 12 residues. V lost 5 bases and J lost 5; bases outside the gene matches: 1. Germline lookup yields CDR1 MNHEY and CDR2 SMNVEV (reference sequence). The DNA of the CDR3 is TGTGCCAGCAGTCGACAGGGGACTGAAGCTTTCTTT. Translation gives CASSRQGTEAFF.

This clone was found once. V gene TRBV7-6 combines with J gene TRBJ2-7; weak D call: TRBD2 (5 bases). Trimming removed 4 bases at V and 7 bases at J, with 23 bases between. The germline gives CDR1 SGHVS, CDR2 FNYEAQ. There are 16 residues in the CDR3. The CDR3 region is CASSSQGLAARREQYF. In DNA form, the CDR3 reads TGTGCCAGCAGCTCCCAAGGACTGGCCGCGCGTCGAGAGCAGTACTTC.

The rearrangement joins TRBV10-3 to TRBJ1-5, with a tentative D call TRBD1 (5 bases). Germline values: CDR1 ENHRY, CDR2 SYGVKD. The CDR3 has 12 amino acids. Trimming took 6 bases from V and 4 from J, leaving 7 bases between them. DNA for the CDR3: TGTGCCATCAGGACAGATAATCAGCCCCAGCATTTT. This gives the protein CAIRTDNQPQHF.

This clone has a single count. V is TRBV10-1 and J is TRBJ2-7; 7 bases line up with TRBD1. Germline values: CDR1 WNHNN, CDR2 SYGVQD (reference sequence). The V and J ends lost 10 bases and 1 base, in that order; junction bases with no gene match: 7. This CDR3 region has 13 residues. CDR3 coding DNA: TGCGCCACCTATGACAGGGCGTCCTACGAGCAGTACTTC. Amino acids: CATYDRASYEQYF.

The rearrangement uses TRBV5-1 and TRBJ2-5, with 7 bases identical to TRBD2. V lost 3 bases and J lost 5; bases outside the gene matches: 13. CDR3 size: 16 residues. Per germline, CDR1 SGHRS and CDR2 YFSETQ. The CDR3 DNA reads TGCGCCAGCAGCTCCTTGGGACTACCCGGGGGGGAGACCCAGTACTTC. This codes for CASSSLGLPGGETQYF.

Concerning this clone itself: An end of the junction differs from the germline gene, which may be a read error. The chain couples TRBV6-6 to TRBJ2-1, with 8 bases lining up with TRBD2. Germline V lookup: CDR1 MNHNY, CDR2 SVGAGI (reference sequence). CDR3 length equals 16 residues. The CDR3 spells CASRFLGGASHNEQFF. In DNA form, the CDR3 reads TGTGCCAGCAGATTTCTCGGGGGGGCCTCCCACAATGAGCAGTTCTTC.

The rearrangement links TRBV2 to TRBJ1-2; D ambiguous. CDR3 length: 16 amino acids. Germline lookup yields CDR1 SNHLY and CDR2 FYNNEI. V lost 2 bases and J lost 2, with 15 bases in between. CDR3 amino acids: CASSEYGGQLNYGYTF. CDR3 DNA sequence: TGTGCCAGCAGTGAATATGGTGGGCAGCTGAACTATGGCTACACCTTC.

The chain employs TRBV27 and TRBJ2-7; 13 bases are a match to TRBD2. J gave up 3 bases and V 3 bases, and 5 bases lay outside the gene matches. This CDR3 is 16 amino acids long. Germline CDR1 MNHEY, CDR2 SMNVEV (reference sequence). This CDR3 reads CASSFTGLAGVYEQYF. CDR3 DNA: TGTGCCAGCAGTTTTACCGGACTAGCGGGGGTCTACGAGCAGTACTTC.

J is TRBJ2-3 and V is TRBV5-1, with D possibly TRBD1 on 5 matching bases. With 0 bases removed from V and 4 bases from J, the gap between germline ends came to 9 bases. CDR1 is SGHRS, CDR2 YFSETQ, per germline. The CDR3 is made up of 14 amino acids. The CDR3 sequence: CASSLEGVADTQYF. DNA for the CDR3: TGCGCCAGCAGCTTGGAAGGGGTCGCAGATACGCAGTATTTT.

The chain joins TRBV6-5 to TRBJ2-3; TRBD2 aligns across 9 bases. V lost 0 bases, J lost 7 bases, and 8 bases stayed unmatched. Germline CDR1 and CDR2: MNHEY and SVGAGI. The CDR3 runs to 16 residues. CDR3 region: CASSYSAGGGANTQYF. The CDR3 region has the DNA TGTGCCAGCAGTTACTCTGCGGGCGGGGGGGCGAATACGCAGTATTTT.

The CDR3 nucleotides are TGTGCCAGCAGCTCGGGGGGGTATCCTAATGAAAAACTGTTTTTT. As protein: CASSSGGYPNEKLFF. The rearrangement links TRBV13 to TRBJ1-4, with D possibly matching TRBD1 (5 bases). The CDR3 runs to 15 residues. Germline CDR1 reads PRHDT; CDR2 reads FYEKMQ (reference sequence). Trimming took 4 bases from V and 3 from J, leaving 12 bases between them.

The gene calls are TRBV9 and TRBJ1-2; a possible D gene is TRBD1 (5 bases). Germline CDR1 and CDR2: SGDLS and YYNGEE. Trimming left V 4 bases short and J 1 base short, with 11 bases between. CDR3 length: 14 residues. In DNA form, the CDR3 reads TGTGCCAGCAGCTCAAAGGACATTAACTATGGCTACACCTTC. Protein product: CASSSKDINYGYTF.

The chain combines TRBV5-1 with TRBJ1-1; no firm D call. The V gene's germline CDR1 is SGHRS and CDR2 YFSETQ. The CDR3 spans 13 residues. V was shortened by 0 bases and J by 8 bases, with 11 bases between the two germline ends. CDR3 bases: TGCGCCAGCAGCTTGGCGTCGGGTATAGAAGCTTTCTTT. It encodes CASSLASGIEAFF.